Below, 4 T cell receptor beta chains from the same sample are listed, as sequenced in a study of blood T cell repertoires in COVID-19. Sequenced by immunoSEQ multiplex PCR; TCRdb stores in-frame clones only, minus some. The sample holds roughly 400,000 clones, nearly 90% seen once. Material: PBMCs or T cells enriched from blood (not recorded which). The receptors were sampled from a woman in her thirties who had recovered from COVID-19.

This rearrangement joins TRBV4-1 to TRBJ1-2; 7 nucleotides line up with TRBD1. With 0 bases clipped from V and 8 bases from J, the junction kept 12 bases outside the gene matches. This CDR3 is 16 amino acids long. The germline CDR1 and CDR2 sequences are MGHRA and YSYEKL. In DNA, the CDR3 is TGCGCCAGCAGCCAAGAATTGGTGCAGGGGGTCATAGGCTACACCTTC. Translation gives CASSQELVQGVIGYTF.

The chain carries TRBV3-1 (or the pseudogene TRBV3-2) and TRBJ1-5; no definite D call. There are 14 residues in the CDR3. Germline V gene lookup returns CDR1 LGHDT and CDR2 YNNKEL (reference sequence). Trimming shortened V by 1 base and J by 6 bases, and 10 bases separated the two germline ends. In nucleotides, the CDR3 is TGTGCCAGCAGCCAAGTTGTCCACATTCAGCCCCAGCATTTT. Translated, it gives CASSQVVHIQPQHF.

This chain joins TRBV6-5 and TRBJ1-6; D is perhaps TRBD1 (5 bases). This CDR3 spans 14 amino acids. Germline V gene sequence: CDR1 MNHEY, CDR2 SVGAGI. V lost 2 bases and J 9 bases, leaving 11 bases between the germline ends. The DNA for the CDR3 is TGTGCCAGCAGTTACAGGGGCGTTGGTTCACCCCTCCACTTT. It encodes CASSYRGVGSPLHF.

This chain uses TRBV30 with TRBJ2-7; 8 nucleotides align to TRBD1. The CDR3 contains 14 residues. With 2 bases clipped from V and 2 bases from J, the junction kept 5 bases outside the gene matches. Germline V gene data show CDR1 as GTSNPN and CDR2 as SVGIG (reference sequence). CDR3 sequence: CAWSSGQGAYEQYF. The CDR3 region has the DNA TGTGCCTGGAGTTCAGGACAGGGCGCCTACGAGCAGTACTTC.